This TCR beta chain comes out of a study of cytomegalovirus exposure and HLA in healthy donors. Study-wide context: The roughly 120 validation repertoires used the same platform as the roughly 670 first-cohort repertoires, a later analysis reported. Findings and caveats of the study: The CMV antigen specificity of three CMV-associated chains was confirmed through in vitro analysis.

The data were produced by immunoSEQ multiplex PCR, yet TCRdb's version contains in-frame clones alone and is incomplete. The sample comprises roughly 75,000 clones, approximately 93% of which are singletons, and 1.4% rests with the top ten. Germline V lookup: CDR1 MNHEY, CDR2 SMNVEV (reference sequence). The CDR3 covers 14 residues. Trimming cost V 2 bases and J 4 bases; bases outside gene matches: 0. Comment on this clone: Its target is unknown.

The sequenced sample was PBMCs. The TCR was taken from a man younger than 35 in good health and CMV-seropositive. The rearrangement links TRBV27 to TRBJ2-1, with 9 nucleotides matching TRBD2. The CDR3 DNA sequence: TGTGCCAGCAGTTTAGCGGGGGGGTACAATGAGCAGTTCTTC. This encodes CASSLAGGYNEQFF.